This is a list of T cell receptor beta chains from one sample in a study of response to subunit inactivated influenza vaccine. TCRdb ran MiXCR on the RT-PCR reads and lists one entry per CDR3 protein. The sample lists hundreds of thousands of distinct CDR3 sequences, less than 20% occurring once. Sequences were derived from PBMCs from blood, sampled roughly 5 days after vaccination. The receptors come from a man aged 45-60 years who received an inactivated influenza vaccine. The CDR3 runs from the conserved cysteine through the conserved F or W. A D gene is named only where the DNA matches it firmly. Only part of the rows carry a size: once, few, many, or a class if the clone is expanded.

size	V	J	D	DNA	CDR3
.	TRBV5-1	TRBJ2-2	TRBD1	TGCGCCAGCAGCTTTGACAGGGGAACCGGGGAGCTGTTTTTT	CASSFDRGTGELFF
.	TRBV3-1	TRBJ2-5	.	TGTGCCAGCAGCCAAGGGCAAACCCGGGAGACCCAGTACTTC	CASSQGQTRETQYF
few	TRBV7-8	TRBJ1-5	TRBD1	TGTGCCAGCAGCCGGGACAGGGGACGAGAGTCGAATCAGCCCCAGCATTTT	CASSRDRGRESNQPQHF
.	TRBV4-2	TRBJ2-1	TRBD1	TGTGCCAGCAGCCAAGAGGACAGGGGGCAAAGGAATGAGCAGTTCTTC	CASSQEDRGQRNEQFF
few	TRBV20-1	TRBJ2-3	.	TGCAGTGCTAGAGATTGGCTTTTAGGCACAGATACGCAGTATTTT	CSARDWLLGTDTQYF
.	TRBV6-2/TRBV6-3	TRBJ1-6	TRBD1	TGTGCCAGCAGTGTACAGGGGATGAATTCACCCCTCCACTTT	CASSVQGMNSPLHF
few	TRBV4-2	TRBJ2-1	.	TGTGCCAGCAGCCAACCGAATGAGCAGTTCTTC	CASSQPNEQFF
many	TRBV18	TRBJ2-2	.	TGTGCCAGCAGCCCGGACAGGAACACCGGGGAGCTGTTTTTT	CASSPDRNTGELFF
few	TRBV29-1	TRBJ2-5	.	TGCAGCGTTGGTTCGGGGGCCGCCGCGAGGGAGACCCAGTACTTC	CSVGSGAAARETQYF
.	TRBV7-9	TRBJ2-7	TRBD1	TGTGCCAGCAGCTCAACAGGGGCGGGCTACGAGCAGTACTTC	CASSSTGAGYEQYF